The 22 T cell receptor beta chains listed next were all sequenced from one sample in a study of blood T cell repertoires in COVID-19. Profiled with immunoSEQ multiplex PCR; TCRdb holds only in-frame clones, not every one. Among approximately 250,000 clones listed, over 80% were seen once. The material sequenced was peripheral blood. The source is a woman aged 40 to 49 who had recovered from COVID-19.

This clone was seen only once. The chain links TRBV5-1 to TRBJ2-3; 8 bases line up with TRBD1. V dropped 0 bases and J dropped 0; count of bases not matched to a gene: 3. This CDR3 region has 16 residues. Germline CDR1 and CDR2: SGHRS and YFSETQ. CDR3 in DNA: TGCGCCAGCAGCTTGGGGACAGGGCCAAGCACAGATACGCAGTATTTT. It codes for CASSLGTGPSTDTQYF.

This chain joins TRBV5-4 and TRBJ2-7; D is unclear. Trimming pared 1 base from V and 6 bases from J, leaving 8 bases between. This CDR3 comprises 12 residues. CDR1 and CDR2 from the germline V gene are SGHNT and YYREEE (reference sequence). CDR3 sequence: CASSLLGSEQYF. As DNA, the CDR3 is TGTGCCAGCAGCTTGCTAGGAAGCGAGCAGTACTTC.

As DNA, the CDR3 is TGTGCCAGCAAAGGGGATACAGATACGCAGTATTTT. Translated, it gives CASKGDTDTQYF. This sequence joins TRBV2 and TRBJ2-3; D may be TRBD1 (5 bases). Trimming cost V 7 bases and J 3 bases, with 8 bases left between them. CDR1 and CDR2 from the germline V gene are SNHLY and FYNNEI. This CDR3 region has 12 residues. Using reference TRBV2 and TRBJ2-3 for the parts outside the CDR3, the full variable domain is EPEVTQTPSHQVTQMGQEVILRCVPISNHLYFYWYRQILGQKVEFLVSFYNNEISEKSEIFDDQFSVERPDGSNFTLKIRSTKLEDSAMYFCASKGDTDTQYFGPGTRLTVL.

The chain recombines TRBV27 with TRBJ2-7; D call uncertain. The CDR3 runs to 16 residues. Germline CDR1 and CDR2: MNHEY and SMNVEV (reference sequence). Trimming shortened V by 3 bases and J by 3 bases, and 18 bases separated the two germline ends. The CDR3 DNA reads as TGTGCCAGCAGTTTTGCAAATACGGTGAGGCGCTACGAGCAGTACTTC. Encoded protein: CASSFANTVRRYEQYF.

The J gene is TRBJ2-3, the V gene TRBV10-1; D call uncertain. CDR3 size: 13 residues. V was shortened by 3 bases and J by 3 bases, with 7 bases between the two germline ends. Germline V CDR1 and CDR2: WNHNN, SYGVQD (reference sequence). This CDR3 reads CASSEIRTDTQYF. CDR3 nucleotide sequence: TGCGCCAGCAGTGAAATCAGGACAGATACGCAGTATTTT.

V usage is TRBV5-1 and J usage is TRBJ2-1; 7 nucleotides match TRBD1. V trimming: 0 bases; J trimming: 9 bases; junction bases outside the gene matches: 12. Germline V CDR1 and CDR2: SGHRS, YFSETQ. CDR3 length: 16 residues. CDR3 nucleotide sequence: TGCGCCAGCAGCTTGGCCGGGACAGTTTCAGCCGGTGAGCAGTTCTTC. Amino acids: CASSLAGTVSAGEQFF.

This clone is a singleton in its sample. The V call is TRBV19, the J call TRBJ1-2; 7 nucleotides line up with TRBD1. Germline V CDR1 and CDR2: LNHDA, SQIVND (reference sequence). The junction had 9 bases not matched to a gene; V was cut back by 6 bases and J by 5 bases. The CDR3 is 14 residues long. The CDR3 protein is CASSRDRDDYGYTF. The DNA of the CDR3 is TGTGCCAGTAGCCGAGACAGGGATGATTATGGCTACACCTTC.

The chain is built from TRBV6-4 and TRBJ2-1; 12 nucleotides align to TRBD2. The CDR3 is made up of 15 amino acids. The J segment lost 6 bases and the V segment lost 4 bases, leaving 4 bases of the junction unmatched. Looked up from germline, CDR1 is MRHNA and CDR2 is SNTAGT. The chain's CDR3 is CASSVSSGGANEQFF. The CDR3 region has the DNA TGTGCCAGCAGTGTATCTAGCGGGGGGGCCAATGAGCAGTTCTTC.

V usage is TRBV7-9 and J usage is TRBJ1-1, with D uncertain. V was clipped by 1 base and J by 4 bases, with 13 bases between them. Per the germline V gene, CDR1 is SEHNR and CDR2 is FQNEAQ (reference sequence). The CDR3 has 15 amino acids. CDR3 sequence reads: CASSLEVGRSTEAFF. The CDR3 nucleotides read TGTGCCAGCAGCTTAGAAGTCGGCCGGAGCACTGAAGCTTTCTTT.

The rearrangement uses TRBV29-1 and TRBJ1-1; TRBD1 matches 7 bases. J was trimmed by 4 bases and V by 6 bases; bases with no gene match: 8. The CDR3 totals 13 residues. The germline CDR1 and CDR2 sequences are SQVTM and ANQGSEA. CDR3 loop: CSVGDRALTEAFF. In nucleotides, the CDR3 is TGCAGCGTCGGAGACAGGGCCCTCACTGAAGCTTTCTTT.

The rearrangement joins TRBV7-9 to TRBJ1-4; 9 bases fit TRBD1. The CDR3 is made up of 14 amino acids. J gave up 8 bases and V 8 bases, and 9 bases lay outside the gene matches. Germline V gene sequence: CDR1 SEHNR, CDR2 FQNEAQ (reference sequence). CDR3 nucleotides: TGTGCCAGCGCATCATCAGGGACAGGGGAAAAACTGTTTTTT. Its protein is CASASSGTGEKLFF.

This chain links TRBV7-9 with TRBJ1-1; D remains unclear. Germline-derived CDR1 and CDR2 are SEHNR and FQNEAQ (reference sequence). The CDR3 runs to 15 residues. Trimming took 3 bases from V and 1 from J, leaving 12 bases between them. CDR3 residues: CASSFLGNENTEAFF. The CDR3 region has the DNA TGTGCCAGCAGCTTTCTCGGGAATGAGAACACTGAAGCTTTCTTT.

This CDR3 reads CASSLARRQGADYGYTF. CDR3 bases: TGTGCCAGCAGCTTAGCCCGCAGACAGGGGGCGGACTATGGCTACACCTTC. The rearrangement joins TRBV11-2 to TRBJ1-2; 10 bases align to TRBD1. The CDR3 extends over 17 amino acids. After removal of 1 base from V and 3 bases from J, the junction contained 8 bases not matched to a gene. Germline V gene lookup returns CDR1 SGHAT and CDR2 FQNNGV.

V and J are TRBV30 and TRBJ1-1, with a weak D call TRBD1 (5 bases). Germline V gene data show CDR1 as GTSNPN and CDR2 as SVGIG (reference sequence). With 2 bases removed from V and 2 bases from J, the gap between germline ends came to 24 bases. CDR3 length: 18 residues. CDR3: CAWSPLPGQGGINTEAFF. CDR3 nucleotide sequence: TGTGCCTGGAGTCCCCTCCCAGGGCAGGGCGGTATCAACACTGAAGCTTTCTTT.

The CDR3, as DNA: TGTGCCAGCAGCTTAGCGAGGGCGGGTTCTGCACCCCTCCACTTT. It specifies CASSLARAGSAPLHF. The chain combines TRBV7-8 with TRBJ1-6; D unresolved. Germline CDR1 SGHVS, CDR2 FQNEAQ. The CDR3 consists of 15 residues. V was cut by 0 bases and J by 11 bases, with 14 bases left in between.

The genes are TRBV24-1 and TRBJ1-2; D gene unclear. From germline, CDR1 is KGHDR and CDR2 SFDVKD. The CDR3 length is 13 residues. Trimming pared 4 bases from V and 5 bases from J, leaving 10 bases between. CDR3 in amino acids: CATSEGFSYGYTF. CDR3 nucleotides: TGTGCCACCAGTGAGGGCTTCTCGTATGGCTACACCTTC.

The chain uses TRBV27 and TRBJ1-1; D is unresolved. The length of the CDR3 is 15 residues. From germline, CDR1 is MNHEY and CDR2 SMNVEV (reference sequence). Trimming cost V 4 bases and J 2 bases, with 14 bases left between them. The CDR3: CASSSPGTGNTEAFF. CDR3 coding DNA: TGTGCCAGCAGTTCTCCAGGTACTGGCAACACTGAAGCTTTCTTT.

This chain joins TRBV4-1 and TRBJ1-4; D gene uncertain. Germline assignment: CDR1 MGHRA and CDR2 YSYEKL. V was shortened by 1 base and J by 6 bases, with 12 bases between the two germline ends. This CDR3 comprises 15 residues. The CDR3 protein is CASSQGDRRDEKLFF. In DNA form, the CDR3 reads TGCGCCAGCAGCCAAGGTGATAGGCGGGATGAAAAACTGTTTTTT.

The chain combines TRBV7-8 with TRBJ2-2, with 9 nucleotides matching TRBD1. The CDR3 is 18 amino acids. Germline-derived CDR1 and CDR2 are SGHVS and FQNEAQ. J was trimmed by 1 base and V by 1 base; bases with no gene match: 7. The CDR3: CASSLVARDRENTGELFF. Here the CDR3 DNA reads TGTGCCAGCAGCTTAGTGGCCCGGGACAGGGAGAACACCGGGGAGCTGTTTTTT. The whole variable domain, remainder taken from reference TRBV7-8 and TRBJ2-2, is GAGVSQSPRYKVAKRGQDVALRCDPISGHVSLFWYQQALGQGPEFLTYFQNEAQLDKSGLPSDRFFAERPEGSVSTLKIQRTQQEDSAVYLCASSLVARDRENTGELFFGEGSRLTVL.

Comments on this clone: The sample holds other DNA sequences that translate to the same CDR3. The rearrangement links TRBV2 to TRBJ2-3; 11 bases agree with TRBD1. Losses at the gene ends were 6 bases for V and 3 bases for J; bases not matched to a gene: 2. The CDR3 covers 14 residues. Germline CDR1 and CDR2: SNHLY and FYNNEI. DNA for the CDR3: TGTGCCAGCAGAAGGGACAGGGGGACAGATACGCAGTATTTT. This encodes CASRRDRGTDTQYF.

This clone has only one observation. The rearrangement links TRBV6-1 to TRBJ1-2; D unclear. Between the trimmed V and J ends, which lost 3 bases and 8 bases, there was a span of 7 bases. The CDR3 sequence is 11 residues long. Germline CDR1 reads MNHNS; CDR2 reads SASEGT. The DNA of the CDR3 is TGTGCCAGCAGTGAGGAGGGCGGCTACACCTTC. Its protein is CASSEEGGYTF.

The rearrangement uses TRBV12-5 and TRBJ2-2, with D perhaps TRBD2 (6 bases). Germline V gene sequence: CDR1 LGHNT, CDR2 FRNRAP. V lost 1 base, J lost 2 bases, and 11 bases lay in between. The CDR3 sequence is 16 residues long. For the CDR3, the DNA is TGTGCTAGTGGTTTGGGAGTAGCGGCTAACACCGGGGAGCTGTTTTTT. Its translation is CASGLGVAANTGELFF.